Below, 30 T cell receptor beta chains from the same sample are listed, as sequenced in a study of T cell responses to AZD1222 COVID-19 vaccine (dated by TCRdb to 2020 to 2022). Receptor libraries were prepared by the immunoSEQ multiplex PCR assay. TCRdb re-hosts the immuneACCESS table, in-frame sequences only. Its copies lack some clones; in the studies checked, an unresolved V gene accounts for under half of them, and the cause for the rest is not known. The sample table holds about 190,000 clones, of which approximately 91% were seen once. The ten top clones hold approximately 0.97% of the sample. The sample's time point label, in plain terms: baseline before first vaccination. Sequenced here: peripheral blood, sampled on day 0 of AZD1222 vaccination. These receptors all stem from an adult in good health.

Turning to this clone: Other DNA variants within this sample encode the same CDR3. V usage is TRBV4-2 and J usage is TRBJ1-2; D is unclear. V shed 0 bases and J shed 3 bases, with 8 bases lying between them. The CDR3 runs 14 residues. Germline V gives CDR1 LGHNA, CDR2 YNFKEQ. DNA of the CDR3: TGTGCCAGCAGCCAAGATCGGGCGGACTATGGCTACACCTTC. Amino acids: CASSQDRADYGYTF.

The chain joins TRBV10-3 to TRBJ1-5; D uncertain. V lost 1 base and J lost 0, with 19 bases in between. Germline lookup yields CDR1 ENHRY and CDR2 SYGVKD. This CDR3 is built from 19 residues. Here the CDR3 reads CAISEFSGSLRYSNQPQHF. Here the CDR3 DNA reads TGTGCCATCAGTGAGTTCTCAGGTTCCCTTCGGTATAGCAATCAGCCCCAGCATTTT.

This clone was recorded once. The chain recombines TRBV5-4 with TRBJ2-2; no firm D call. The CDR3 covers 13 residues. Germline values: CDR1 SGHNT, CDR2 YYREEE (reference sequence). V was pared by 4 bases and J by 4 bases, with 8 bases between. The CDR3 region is CASSVPGTGELFF. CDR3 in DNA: TGTGCCAGCAGCGTACCAGGCACCGGGGAGCTGTTTTTT.

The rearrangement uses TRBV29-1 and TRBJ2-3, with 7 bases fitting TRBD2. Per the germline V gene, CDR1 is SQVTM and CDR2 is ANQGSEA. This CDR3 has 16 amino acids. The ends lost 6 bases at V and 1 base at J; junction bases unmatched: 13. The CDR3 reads CSVGRRPSGRTDTQYF. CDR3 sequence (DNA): TGCAGCGTGGGGCGCAGGCCTAGCGGCCGCACAGATACGCAGTATTTT.

CDR3 sequence (DNA): TGCAGCGTAAGCGGGAACTCCTACGAGCAGTACTTC. Protein: CSVSGNSYEQYF. This chain links TRBV29-1 with TRBJ2-7; 7 bases align to TRBD2. In germline, CDR1 is SQVTM, CDR2 ANQGSEA. CDR3 size: 12 residues. V was pared by 6 bases and J by 0 bases, with 2 bases of the junction left unmatched.

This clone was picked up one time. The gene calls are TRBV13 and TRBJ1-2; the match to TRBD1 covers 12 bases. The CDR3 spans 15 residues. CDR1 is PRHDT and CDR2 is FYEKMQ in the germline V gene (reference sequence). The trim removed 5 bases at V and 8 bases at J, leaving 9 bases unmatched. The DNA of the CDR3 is TGTGCCAGCAGCCCGCGGGGACAGGGGGCAAGGGGCTACACCTTC. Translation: CASSPRGQGARGYTF.

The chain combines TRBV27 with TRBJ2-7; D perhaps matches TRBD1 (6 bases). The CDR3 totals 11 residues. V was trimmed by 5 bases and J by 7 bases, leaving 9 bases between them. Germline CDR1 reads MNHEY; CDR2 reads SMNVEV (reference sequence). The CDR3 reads CASSQGTEQYF. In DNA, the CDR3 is TGTGCCAGCAGTCAGGGGACAGAGCAGTACTTC.

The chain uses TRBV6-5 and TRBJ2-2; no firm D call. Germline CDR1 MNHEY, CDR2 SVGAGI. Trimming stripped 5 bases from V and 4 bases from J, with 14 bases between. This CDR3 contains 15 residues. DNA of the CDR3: TGTGCCAGCAGTCCGCTGGATAGCAGCACCGGGGAGCTGTTTTTT. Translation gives CASSPLDSSTGELFF.

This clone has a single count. The CDR3 protein is CASSQRLGPPSEQYF. The DNA for the CDR3 is TGTGCCAGCAGCCAAAGACTAGGGCCGCCCTCCGAGCAGTACTTC. The chain is built from TRBV3-1 (or the pseudogene TRBV3-2) and TRBJ2-7, with D possibly being TRBD2 (6 bases). V was pared by 2 bases and J by 6 bases, with 17 bases between. Germline V gene data show CDR1 as LGHDT and CDR2 as YNNKEL (reference sequence). The CDR3 sequence is 15 residues long.

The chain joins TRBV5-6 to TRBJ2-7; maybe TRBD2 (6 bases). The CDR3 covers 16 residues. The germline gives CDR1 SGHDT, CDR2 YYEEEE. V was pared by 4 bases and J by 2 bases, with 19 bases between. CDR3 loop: CASSPDGGDVAYEQYF. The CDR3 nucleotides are TGTGCCAGCAGCCCGGACGGCGGGGACGTGGCCTACGAGCAGTACTTC.

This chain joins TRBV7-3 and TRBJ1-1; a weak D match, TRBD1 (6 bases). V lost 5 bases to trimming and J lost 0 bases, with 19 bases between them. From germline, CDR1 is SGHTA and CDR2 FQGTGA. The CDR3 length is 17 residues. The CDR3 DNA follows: TGTGCCAGCAGCCGCCTCCCCTTAGGACAGATGAACACTGAAGCTTTCTTT. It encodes CASSRLPLGQMNTEAFF.

Here the CDR3 DNA reads TGCGCCAGCAGCTTGGAAGGGGGCTTCTTTAACATTCAGTACTTC. Protein product: CASSLEGGFFNIQYF. V usage is TRBV5-1 and J usage is TRBJ2-4; the match to TRBD1 covers 7 bases. Germline lookup yields CDR1 SGHRS and CDR2 YFSETQ. Germline trimming cut 0 bases from V and 7 bases from J; bases unmatched to any gene: 7. The CDR3 contains 15 residues. Full variable domain (outside the CDR3, taken from reference TRBV5-1 and TRBJ2-4): KAGVTQTPRYLIKTRGQQVTLSCSPISGHRSVSWYQQTPGQGLQFLFEYFSETQRNKGNFPGRFSGRQFSNSRSEMNVSTLELGDSALYLCASSLEGGFFNIQYFGAGTRLSVL.

CDR3 protein: CSVVFDEKLFF. The DNA of the CDR3 is TGCAGCGTTGTCTTCGATGAAAAACTGTTTTTT. The rearrangement links TRBV29-1 to TRBJ1-4; no clear D. Germline V gene data show CDR1 as SQVTM and CDR2 as ANQGSEA. The CDR3 is made up of 11 amino acids. Trimming removed 4 bases at V and 6 bases at J, with 6 bases between.

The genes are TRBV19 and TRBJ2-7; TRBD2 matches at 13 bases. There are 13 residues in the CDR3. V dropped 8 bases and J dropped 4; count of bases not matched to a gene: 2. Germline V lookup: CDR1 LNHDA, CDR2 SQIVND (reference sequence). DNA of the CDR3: TGTGCCAGTGGACTAGCGGGGGAATACGAGCAGTACTTC. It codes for CASGLAGEYEQYF.

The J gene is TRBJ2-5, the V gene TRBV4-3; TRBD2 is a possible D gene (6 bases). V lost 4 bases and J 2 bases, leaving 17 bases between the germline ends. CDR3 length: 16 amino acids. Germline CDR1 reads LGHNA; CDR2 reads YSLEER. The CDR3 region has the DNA TGCGCCAGCAGCCGACTAACCGGGAGCCAACAAGAGACCCAGTACTTC. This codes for CASSRLTGSQQETQYF.

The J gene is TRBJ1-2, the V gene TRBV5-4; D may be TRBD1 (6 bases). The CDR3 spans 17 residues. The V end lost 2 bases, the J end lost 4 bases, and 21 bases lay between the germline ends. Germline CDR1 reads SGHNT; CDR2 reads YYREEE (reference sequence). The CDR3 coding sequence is TGTGCCAGCAGCTTTGGCTTGGACAGACCTTCCTCCTATGGCTACACCTTC. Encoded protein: CASSFGLDRPSSYGYTF.

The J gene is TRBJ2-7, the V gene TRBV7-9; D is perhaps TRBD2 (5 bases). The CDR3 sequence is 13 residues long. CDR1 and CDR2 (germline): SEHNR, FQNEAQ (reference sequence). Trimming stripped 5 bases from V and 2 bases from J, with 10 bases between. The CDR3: CASSTEGPYEQYF. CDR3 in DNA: TGTGCCAGCAGCACTGAGGGTCCCTACGAGCAGTACTTC.

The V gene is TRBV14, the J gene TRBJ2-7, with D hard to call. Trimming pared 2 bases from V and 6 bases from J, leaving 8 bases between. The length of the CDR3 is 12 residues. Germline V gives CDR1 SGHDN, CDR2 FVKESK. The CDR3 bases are TGTGCCAGCAGCCAAACCTCAACCGAGCAGTACTTC. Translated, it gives CASSQTSTEQYF.

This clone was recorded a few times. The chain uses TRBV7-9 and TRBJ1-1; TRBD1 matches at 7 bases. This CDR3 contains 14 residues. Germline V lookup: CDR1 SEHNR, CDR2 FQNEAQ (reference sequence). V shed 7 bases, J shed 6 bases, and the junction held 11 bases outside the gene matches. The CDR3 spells CASTRGTDFAEAFF. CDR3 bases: TGTGCCAGCACCCGAGGGACAGATTTCGCTGAAGCTTTCTTT.

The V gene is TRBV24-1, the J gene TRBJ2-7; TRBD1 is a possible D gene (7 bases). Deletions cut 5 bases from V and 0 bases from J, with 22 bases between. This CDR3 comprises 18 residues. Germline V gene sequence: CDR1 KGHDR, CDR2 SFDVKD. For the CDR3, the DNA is TGTGCCACCAGTGTATTAGCGGAGACAGGGAAGAGCTCCTACGAGCAGTACTTC. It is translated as CATSVLAETGKSSYEQYF.

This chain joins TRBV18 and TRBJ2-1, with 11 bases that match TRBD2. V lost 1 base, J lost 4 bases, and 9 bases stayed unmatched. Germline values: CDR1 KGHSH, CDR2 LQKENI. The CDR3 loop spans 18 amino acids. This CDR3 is CASSPRIAGGPGYNEQFF. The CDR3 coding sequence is TGTGCCAGCTCACCACGGATAGCGGGAGGGCCAGGATACAATGAGCAGTTCTTC.

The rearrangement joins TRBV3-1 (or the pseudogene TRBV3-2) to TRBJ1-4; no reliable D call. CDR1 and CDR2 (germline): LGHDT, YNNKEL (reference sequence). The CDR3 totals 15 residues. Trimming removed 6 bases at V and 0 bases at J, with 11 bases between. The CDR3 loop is CASRKGITTNEKLFF. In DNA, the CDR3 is TGTGCCAGCAGGAAAGGAATTACAACTAATGAAAAACTGTTTTTT.

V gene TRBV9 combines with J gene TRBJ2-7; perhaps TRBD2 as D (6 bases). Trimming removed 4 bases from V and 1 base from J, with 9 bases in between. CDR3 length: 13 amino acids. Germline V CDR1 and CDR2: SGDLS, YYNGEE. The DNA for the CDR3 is TGTGCCAGCAGCCCCGGGACTTCCTACGAGCAGTACTTC. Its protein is CASSPGTSYEQYF.

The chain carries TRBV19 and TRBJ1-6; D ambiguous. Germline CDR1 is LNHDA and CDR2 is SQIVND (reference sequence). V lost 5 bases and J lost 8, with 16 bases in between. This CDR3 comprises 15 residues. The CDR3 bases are TGTGCCAGTAGTCTAAACCGGATGATCGATTCACCCCTCCACTTT. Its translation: CASSLNRMIDSPLHF.

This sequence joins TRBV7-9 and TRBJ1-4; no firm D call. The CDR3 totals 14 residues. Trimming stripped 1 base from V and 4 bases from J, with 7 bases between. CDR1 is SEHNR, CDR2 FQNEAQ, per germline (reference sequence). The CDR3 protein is CASSLVQLNEKLFF. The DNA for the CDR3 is TGTGCCAGCAGCTTAGTGCAGCTTAATGAAAAACTGTTTTTT.

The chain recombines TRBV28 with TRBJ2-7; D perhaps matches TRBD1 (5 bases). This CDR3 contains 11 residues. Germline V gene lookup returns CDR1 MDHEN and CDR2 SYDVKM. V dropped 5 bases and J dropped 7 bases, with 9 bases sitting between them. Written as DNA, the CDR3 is TGTGCCAGCAGTCTACAGGTTGAGCAGTACTTC. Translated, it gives CASSLQVEQYF.

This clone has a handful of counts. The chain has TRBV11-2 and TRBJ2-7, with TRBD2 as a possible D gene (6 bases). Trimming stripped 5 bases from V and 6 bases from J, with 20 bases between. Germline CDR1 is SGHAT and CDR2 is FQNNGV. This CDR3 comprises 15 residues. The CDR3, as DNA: TGTGCCAGCAGCATTCCGGGTAATCTGGGGGGCGAGCAGTACTTC. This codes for CASSIPGNLGGEQYF.

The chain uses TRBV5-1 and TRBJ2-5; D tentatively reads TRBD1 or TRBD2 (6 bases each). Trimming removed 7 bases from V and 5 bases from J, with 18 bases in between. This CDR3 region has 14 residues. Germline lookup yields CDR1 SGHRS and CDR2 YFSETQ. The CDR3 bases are TGCGCCAGCGGGGCCGACGGGGGCTGGGAGACCCAGTACTTC. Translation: CASGADGGWETQYF.

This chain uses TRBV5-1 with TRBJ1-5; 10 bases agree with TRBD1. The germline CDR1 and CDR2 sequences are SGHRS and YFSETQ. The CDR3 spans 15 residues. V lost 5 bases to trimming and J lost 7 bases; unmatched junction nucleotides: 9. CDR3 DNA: TGCGCCAGCAGAGCCGGGACAGGGGTGGAGCAGCCCCAGCATTTT. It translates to CASRAGTGVEQPQHF.

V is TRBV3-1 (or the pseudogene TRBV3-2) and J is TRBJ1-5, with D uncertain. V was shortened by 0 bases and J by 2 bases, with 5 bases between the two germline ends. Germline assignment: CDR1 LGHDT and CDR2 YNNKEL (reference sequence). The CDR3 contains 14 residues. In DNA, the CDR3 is TGTGCCAGCAGCCAAGAATGGGGCAATCAGCCCCAGCATTTT. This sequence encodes CASSQEWGNQPQHF.